Shown below are 10 T cell receptor beta chains from a single sample sequenced in a study of T cell repertoires in cytomegalovirus infection. Via MiXCR, TCRdb re-called the reads, giving one row per CDR3 protein. The profile covers about 270,000 distinct CDR3 sequences, with 20% to 25% appearing a single time and approximately 19% taken by the ten largest. Their cognate antigens are unknown. The sequences come from cultured PBMCs, collected from culture after CMV antigen stimulation. These receptors originate from a human donor in good health (CMV status not recorded). Some clones in this sample may be carry-over from other donors' samples.

This clonotype was counted ten times or more. The germline gene is not matched at one end of the junction; a read error may be the cause. The chain carries TRBV7-2 and TRBJ1-3, with D hard to call. The CDR3 loop spans 13 amino acids. Per the germline V gene, CDR1 is SGHTA and CDR2 is FQGNSA. CDR3 loop: CASRRTPRNTMYF. CDR3 nucleotide sequence: TGTGCCAGCAGACGGACTCCACGAAACACCATGTATTTT.

This chain uses TRBV29-1 with TRBJ1-1; a weak D match, TRBD1 (5 bases). The CDR3 loop spans 11 amino acids. The V gene's germline CDR1 is SQVTM and CDR2 ANQGSEA. V lost 7 bases to trimming and J lost 0 bases, with 6 bases between them. The CDR3 sequence: CSAGVNTEAFF. DNA for the CDR3: TGCAGCGCGGGGGTGAACACTGAAGCTTTCTTT. Filled out from reference TRBV29-1 and TRBJ1-1, the complete variable domain reads SAVISQKPSRDICQRGTSLTIQCQVDSQVTMMFWYRQQPGQSLTLIATANQGSEATYESGFVIDKFPISRPNLTFSTLTVSNMSPEDSSIYLCSAGVNTEAFFGQGTRLTVV.

This clonotype was observed at least ten times. V gene TRBV7-8 combines with J gene TRBJ2-1; TRBD2 matches at 11 bases. The CDR3 loop spans 17 amino acids. Germline loops: CDR1 SGHVS, CDR2 FQNEAQ. V trimming: 6 bases; J trimming: 1 base; junction bases outside the gene matches: 8. CDR3 sequence reads: CASSYGLAGFSYNEQFF. DNA for the CDR3: TGTGCCAGCAGTTATGGACTAGCGGGTTTTTCCTACAATGAGCAGTTCTTC.

The chain combines TRBV4-1 with TRBJ2-3; D perhaps matches TRBD2 (6 bases). Trimming stripped 3 bases from V and 1 base from J, with 11 bases between. The CDR3 consists of 15 residues. Germline V gene sequence: CDR1 MGHRA, CDR2 YSYEKL. The DNA of the CDR3 is TGCGCCAGCAGCCAGGAGGGGACGGGCACAGATACGCAGTATTTT. Its translation is CASSQEGTGTDTQYF.

This clonotype has just a few counts. The CDR3 spells CASSFWGTGELFF. The CDR3, as DNA: TGTGCCAGCAGCTTTTGGGGAACCGGGGAGCTGTTTTTT. The J gene is TRBJ2-2, the V gene TRBV7-2; D not resolved. The CDR3 is made up of 13 amino acids. V lost 3 bases, J lost 5 bases, and 7 bases lay in between. The germline gives CDR1 SGHTA, CDR2 FQGNSA.

The V gene is TRBV27, the J gene TRBJ1-1, with 8 bases lining up with TRBD1. CDR1 MNHEY and CDR2 SMNVEV come from the germline V gene (reference sequence). This CDR3 contains 14 residues. Losses at the gene ends were 6 bases for V and 5 bases for J; bases not matched to a gene: 8. CDR3 nucleotides: TGTGCCAGCAGCCGGACAGGGTCGGGAACTGAAGCTTTCTTT. Protein: CASSRTGSGTEAFF.

This chain joins TRBV25-1 and TRBJ2-1; 7 bases match TRBD2. Germline values: CDR1 MGHDK, CDR2 SYGVNS. The CDR3 totals 15 residues. Losses at the gene ends were 7 bases for V and 8 bases for J; bases not matched to a gene: 14. The CDR3: CASTPSSGGRHEQFF. The CDR3 DNA follows: TGTGCCAGCACCCCCTCTTCCGGCGGGAGACATGAGCAGTTCTTC.

V is TRBV28 and J is TRBJ1-5; D is ambiguous. Trimming took off 3 bases at V and 5 bases at J, with 17 bases between the two ends. In germline, CDR1 is MDHEN, CDR2 SYDVKM. The CDR3 length is 16 residues. CDR3 amino acids: CASSFPGLVLYQPQHF. DNA for the CDR3: TGTGCCAGCAGTTTTCCCGGTTTGGTTTTATATCAGCCCCAGCATTTT.

V gene TRBV6-1 combines with J gene TRBJ2-7; 13 positions agree with TRBD2. Germline CDR1 is MNHNS and CDR2 is SASEGT. This CDR3 is built from 15 residues. Trimming took 5 bases from V and 7 from J; bases not matched to a gene: 8. The CDR3: CASSSTSGRPWEQYF. In DNA, the CDR3 is TGTGCCAGCAGTTCGACTAGCGGGAGGCCGTGGGAGCAGTACTTC.

CDR3 amino acids: CAISKTGQPNYGYTF. The CDR3 nucleotides read TGTGCCATCAGTAAGACCGGACAACCCAACTATGGCTACACCTTC. The rearrangement uses TRBV10-3 and TRBJ1-2; weak D call: TRBD1 (5 bases). Germline assignment: CDR1 ENHRY and CDR2 SYGVKD. CDR3 size: 15 residues. The V end was cut by 5 bases, the J end by 2 bases, with 15 bases between.